Sequencing of this T cell receptor beta chain was carried out in a study of OX40 agonist ivuxolimab in advanced cancers. Overall study context: A mean age of about 56 years, range roughly 20 to 79, was recorded, and roughly 83% were male.

The CDR3 extends over 11 amino acids. The germline V gene encodes CDR1 WSHSY and CDR2 SAAADI. V was cut by 0 bases and J by 12 bases, with 6 bases left in between. Here immunoSEQ multiplex PCR was the method, and the copy in TCRdb shows in-frame clones only, minus some. This table has approximately 90,000 clones, about 91% appearing once. The source was CD4+ or CD8+ T cells sorted from blood, collected in a trial of the OX40 agonist ivuxolimab. The chain recombines TRBV10-2 with TRBJ2-1; D gene uncertain. The sequence derives from an adult with an advanced solid tumor such as melanoma, head and neck, liver or kidney cancer. The DNA of the CDR3 is TGCGCCAGCAGTGAGTCTCTCGGGCAGTTCTTC. This translates into CASSESLGQFF.